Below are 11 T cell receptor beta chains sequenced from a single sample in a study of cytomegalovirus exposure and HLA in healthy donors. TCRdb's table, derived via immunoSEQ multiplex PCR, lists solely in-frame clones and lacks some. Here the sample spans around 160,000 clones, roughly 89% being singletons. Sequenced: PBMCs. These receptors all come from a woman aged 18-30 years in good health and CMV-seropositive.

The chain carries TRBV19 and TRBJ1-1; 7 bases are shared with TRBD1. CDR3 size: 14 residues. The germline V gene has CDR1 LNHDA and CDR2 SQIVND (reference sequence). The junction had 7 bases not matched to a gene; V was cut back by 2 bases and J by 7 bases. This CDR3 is CASSIRGGVDEAFF. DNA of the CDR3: TGTGCCAGTAGTATAAGAGGGGGCGTGGATGAAGCTTTCTTT. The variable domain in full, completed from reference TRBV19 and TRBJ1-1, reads DGGITQSPKYLFRKEGQNVTLSCEQNLNHDAMYWYRQDPGQGLRLIYYSQIVNDFQKGDIAEGYSVSREKKESFPLTVTSAQKNPTAFYLCASSIRGGVDEAFFGQGTRLTVV.

CDR3 in amino acids: CASKGTVHAEAFF. As DNA, the CDR3 is TGTGCCAGTAAAGGGACAGTTCATGCTGAAGCTTTCTTT. The rearrangement joins TRBV10-3 to TRBJ1-1; 7 positions match TRBD1. CDR1 is ENHRY, CDR2 SYGVKD, per germline. The CDR3 sequence is 13 residues long. V dropped 10 bases and J dropped 6; count of bases not matched to a gene: 11.

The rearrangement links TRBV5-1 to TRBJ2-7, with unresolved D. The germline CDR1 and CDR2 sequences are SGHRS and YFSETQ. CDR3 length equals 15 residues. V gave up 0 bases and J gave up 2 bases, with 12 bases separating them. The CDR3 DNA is TGCGCCAGCAGCTTGGTCTCGGAGACGACCTACGAGCAGTACTTC. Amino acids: CASSLVSETTYEQYF. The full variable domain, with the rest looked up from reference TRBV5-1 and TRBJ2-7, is KAGVTQTPRYLIKTRGQQVTLSCSPISGHRSVSWYQQTPGQGLQFLFEYFSETQRNKGNFPGRFSGRQFSNSRSEMNVSTLELGDSALYLCASSLVSETTYEQYFGPGTRLTVT.

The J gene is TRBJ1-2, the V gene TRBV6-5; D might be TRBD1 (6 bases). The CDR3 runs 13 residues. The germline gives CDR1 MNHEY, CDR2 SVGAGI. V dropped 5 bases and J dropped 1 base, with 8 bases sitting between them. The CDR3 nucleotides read TGTGCCAGCAGTACAGGGTTTAACTATGGCTACACCTTC. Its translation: CASSTGFNYGYTF.

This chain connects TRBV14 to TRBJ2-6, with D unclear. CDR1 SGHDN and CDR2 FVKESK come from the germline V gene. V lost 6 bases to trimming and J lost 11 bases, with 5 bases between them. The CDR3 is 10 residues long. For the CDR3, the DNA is TGTGCCAGCAGGGGCGACGTCCTGACTTTC. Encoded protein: CASRGDVLTF.

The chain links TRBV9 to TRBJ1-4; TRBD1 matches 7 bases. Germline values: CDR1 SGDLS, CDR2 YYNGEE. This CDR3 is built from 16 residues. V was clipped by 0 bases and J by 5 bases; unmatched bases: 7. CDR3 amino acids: CASSVEGDSANEKLFF. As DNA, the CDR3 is TGTGCCAGCAGCGTAGAGGGGGACAGTGCGAATGAAAAACTGTTTTTT.

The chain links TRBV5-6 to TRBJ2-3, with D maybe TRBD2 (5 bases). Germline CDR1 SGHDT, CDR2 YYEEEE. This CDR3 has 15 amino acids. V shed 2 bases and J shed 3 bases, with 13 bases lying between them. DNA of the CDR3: TGTGCCAGCAGCTTTCAGACTACTGGTACAGATACGCAGTATTTT. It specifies CASSFQTTGTDTQYF.

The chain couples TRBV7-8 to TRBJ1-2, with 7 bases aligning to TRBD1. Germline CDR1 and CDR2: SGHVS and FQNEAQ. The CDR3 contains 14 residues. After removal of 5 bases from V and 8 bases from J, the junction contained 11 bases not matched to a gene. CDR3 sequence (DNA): TGTGCCAGCAGCATAGGGGGGGACAGTGGCGGCTACACCTTC. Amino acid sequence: CASSIGGDSGGYTF. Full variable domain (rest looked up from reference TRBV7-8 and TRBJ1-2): GAGVSQSPRYKVAKRGQDVALRCDPISGHVSLFWYQQALGQGPEFLTYFQNEAQLDKSGLPSDRFFAERPEGSVSTLKIQRTQQEDSAVYLCASSIGGDSGGYTFGSGTRLTVV.

In DNA form, the CDR3 reads TGTGCCAGCAGCCTTGGACTAGCAACCGGCCAAGAGACCCAGTACTTC. Amino acid sequence: CASSLGLATGQETQYF. This chain uses TRBV5-4 with TRBJ2-5; 8 bases are shared with TRBD2. Germline V gene data show CDR1 as SGHNT and CDR2 as YYREEE (reference sequence). After removal of 4 bases from V and 1 base from J, the junction contained 9 bases not matched to a gene. This CDR3 contains 16 residues. The whole variable domain, remainder taken from reference TRBV5-4 and TRBJ2-5, is ETGVTQSPTHLIKTRGQQVTLRCSSQSGHNTVSWYQQALGQGPQFIFQYYREEENGRGNFPPRFSGLQFPNYSSELNVNALELDDSALYLCASSLGLATGQETQYFGPGTRLLVL.

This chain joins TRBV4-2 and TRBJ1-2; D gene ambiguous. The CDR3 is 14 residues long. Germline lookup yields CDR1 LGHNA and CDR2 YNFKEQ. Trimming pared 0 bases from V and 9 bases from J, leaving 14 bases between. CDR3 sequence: CASSQEYPGLSYTF. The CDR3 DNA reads TGTGCCAGCAGCCAAGAATATCCCGGGTTAAGCTACACCTTC.

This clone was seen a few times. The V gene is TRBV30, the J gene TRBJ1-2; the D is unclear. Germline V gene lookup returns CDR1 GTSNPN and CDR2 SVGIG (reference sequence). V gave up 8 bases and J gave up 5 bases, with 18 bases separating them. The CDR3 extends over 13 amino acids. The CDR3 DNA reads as TGTGCCCTGGAGCCCGACGGGGAGTATGGCTACACCTTC. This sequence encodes CALEPDGEYGYTF.